This record concerns one TCR beta chain sequence. The germline V gene encodes CDR1 SGDLS and CDR2 YYNGEE. Trimming shortened V by 3 bases and J by 1 base, and 10 bases separated the two germline ends. The CDR3 loop spans 14 amino acids. The assay was immunoSEQ multiplex PCR, and TCRdb's table has in-frame clones only and misses some. This sample carries some 110,000 clones, 92% of them seen once, and the ten largest clones take about 1.5%. This entry belongs to a study of T cell changes during pregnancy in multiple sclerosis. The starting material was peripheral blood, obtained in the third trimester of pregnancy. The chain carries TRBV9 and TRBJ1-1, with D unresolved. This TCR was sampled from a female donor with multiple sclerosis, enrolled in a pregnancy study. The CDR3 protein is CASSGGLPNTEAFF. CDR3 in DNA: TGTGCCAGCAGCGGAGGACTCCCGAACACTGAAGCTTTCTTT.